Shown below are 9 T cell receptor beta chains from a single sample sequenced in a study of low-dose radiotherapy and immunotherapy resistance in tumors. A roughly 19-cycle PCR with a constant-region primer and V-primer adapter amplified TCRs. One entry per CDR3 protein, called by TCRdb with MiXCR from the reads. The table includes about 47,000 distinct CDR3 sequences, around 11% detected once. The time point is: before trial treatment. This specimen was PBMCs, taken before treatment. Receptor source: a female donor with ovarian cancer.

This clonotype occurred many times. This chain uses TRBV16 with TRBJ1-2; possible D gene TRBD1, 6 bases. The ends were cut back, 0 bases at V and 7 bases at J, with 15 bases in the middle. The germline gives CDR1 KGHSY, CDR2 FQNENV. This CDR3 contains 15 residues. DNA for the CDR3: TGTGCCAGCAGCCAATCGCCCGGGGGGCCGGGTGGCTACACCTTC. It is translated as CASSQSPGGPGGYTF.

This clonotype was counted at least ten times. This chain connects TRBV15 to TRBJ1-3; D might be TRBD1 (5 bases). The CDR3 contains 15 residues. The V gene's germline CDR1 is LNHNV and CDR2 YYDKDF (reference sequence). V was clipped by 1 base and J by 1 base, with 8 bases between them. The CDR3 sequence: CATSRVGGSGNTIYF. The CDR3 nucleotides read TGTGCCACCAGCAGAGTCGGGGGGTCTGGAAACACCATATATTTT.

This clonotype came up many times. The V gene is TRBV5-1, the J gene TRBJ2-5; D ambiguous. CDR1 and CDR2 from the germline V gene are SGHRS and YFSETQ. Trimming pared 2 bases from V and 4 bases from J, leaving 6 bases between. This CDR3 is 12 amino acids long. The CDR3 reads CASSLPGETQYF. In DNA, the CDR3 is TGCGCCAGCAGCTTACCCGGAGAGACCCAGTACTTC.

This clonotype has only a few counts. The chain is built from TRBV27 and TRBJ1-2; D remains unclear. The CDR3 spans 15 residues. Trimming shortened V by 2 bases and J by 3 bases, and 13 bases separated the two germline ends. CDR1 and CDR2 (germline): MNHEY, SMNVEV (reference sequence). The CDR3 loop is CASSLVGLGDYGYTF. The CDR3, as DNA: TGTGCCAGCAGTTTAGTAGGCCTCGGGGACTATGGCTACACCTTC.

This chain joins TRBV2 and TRBJ2-7; no reliable D call. Germline V lookup: CDR1 SNHLY, CDR2 FYNNEI. CDR3 length: 13 amino acids. V lost 5 bases and J 0 bases, leaving 8 bases between the germline ends. The CDR3 region has the DNA TGTGCCAGCAGTTTTACGGGCTCCTACGAGCAGTACTTC. It is translated as CASSFTGSYEQYF. The full variable domain, rest sourced from reference TRBV2 and TRBJ2-7, is EPEVTQTPSHQVTQMGQEVILRCVPISNHLYFYWYRQILGQKVEFLVSFYNNEISEKSEIFDDQFSVERPDGSNFTLKIRSTKLEDSAMYFCASSFTGSYEQYFGPGTRLTVT.

The chain joins TRBV11-2 to TRBJ2-1, with a weak D call TRBD1 (6 bases). The CDR3 is 13 amino acids. V lost 6 bases, J lost 9 bases, and 15 bases lay in between. Germline V lookup: CDR1 SGHAT, CDR2 FQNNGV. CDR3 coding DNA: TGTGCCAGCAGTTCAGGGGCATCCACTGAGCAGTTCTTC. It codes for CASSSGASTEQFF.

This clonotype has at least ten counts. The V gene is TRBV18, the J gene TRBJ1-2; D is possibly TRBD1 (5 bases). Trimming shortened V by 0 bases and J by 4 bases, and 12 bases separated the two germline ends. The CDR3 extends over 15 amino acids. Germline loops: CDR1 KGHSH, CDR2 LQKENI. The DNA for the CDR3 is TGTGCCAGCTCACCACCGAGCCCTGGGGGCTATGGCTACACCTTC. It yields the protein CASSPPSPGGYGYTF.

V gene TRBV20-1 combines with J gene TRBJ2-5; 13 bases are a match to TRBD2. The J segment lost 9 bases and the V segment lost 3 bases, leaving 10 bases of the junction unmatched. This CDR3 has 15 amino acids. CDR1 is DFQATT and CDR2 is SNEGSKA in the germline V gene (reference sequence). The CDR3 region is CSARGLAGSRGSQYF. DNA of the CDR3: TGCAGTGCTAGGGGACTAGCGGGGTCAAGGGGGTCCCAGTACTTC.

This clonotype showed up many times. The CDR3 DNA sequence: TGCAGTGCTAGCCACGGACCTAGCACAGATACGCAGTATTTT. Translating it yields CSASHGPSTDTQYF. The V call is TRBV20-1, the J call TRBJ2-3; D is uncertain. Germline lookup yields CDR1 DFQATT and CDR2 SNEGSKA (reference sequence). Trimming stripped 3 bases from V and 0 bases from J, with 10 bases between. The CDR3 has 14 amino acids.